The T cell receptor beta chain described here comes from a study of blood T cells in healthy people across ages (dated by TCRdb to the mid-2010s). Regarding the complete study: In model experiments, roughly one uniquely barcoded TCR beta cDNA molecule per two T cells was captured by template switching. Using deep sequencing normalized with unique cDNA molecular identifiers, the study measured how TCR beta repertoire diversity changes with age. The donors were split into four age groups: young (average 16 years), middle-aged (more than 35), aged (62) and long-lived (roughly 88). To avoid experimental bias, donors of different ages were spread randomly across the sequencing lanes. The study analyzed two additional independent replicas of 1 million unique cDNA reads from the same blood draw for two donors, one aged 18 to 29 and one aged 80 or older. Overall study outcomes, separate from this receptor: Estimates of total diversity based on one million sequenced T cells were considered lower bounds and underestimates. As age increased, observed TCR beta diversity per million T cells dropped in a roughly linear way, and a significant reduction was already evident by age around 41. There was a strong correlation between observed TCR beta diversity and the percentage of naive T cells measured by flow cytometry. Donor CMV infection status was unknown, potentially confounding age-related changes in expanded clonotypes. The long-lived group showed more naive CD4+ T cells, fewer expanded clones and increased TCR diversity than the aged group, suggesting age selection. Conclusive comparison of naive and antigen-experienced compartments was prevented by the profiling of bulk unsorted PBMCs.

The library was made by 5' RACE. Sequenced on an Illumina HiSeq 2500. A second PCR of roughly 6 to 11 cycles was run with a J-beta primer mix and a sample-barcoded 5' primer. A unique molecular identifier was introduced onto each TCR beta cDNA molecule by a template-switch 5' adaptor carrying 12 random nucleotides. At least 2.5 million CDR3-containing paired-end reads were obtained from each sample. All of the RNA was converted into first-strand cDNA using the Mint cDNA synthesis kit, with a TRBC-specific oligonucleotide serving as the primer. Following uracil-DNA glycosylase treatment, all cDNA underwent a first 18-cycle PCR with the universal primers M1SS and BC2_uni_R. The authors' analysis ran thus. Each sample was normalized by randomly selecting 1 million high-quality reads, each carrying a distinct molecular identifier. Reads with shared molecular identifiers were discarded instead of being binned into consensus sequences. MiTCR, with a Q25 quality threshold and the strictest error-elimination algorithm, was used for CDR3 identification, clonotype clustering and error correction. A nonparametric unseen species model using Euler transformation provided a lower-bound estimate of total TCR beta diversity. TCRdb redid the processing of the public reads, applying fastp at Q25 and MiXCR, and retained in-frame beta chains. All rows with the same CDR3 protein become a single entry with the most common DNA and genes. What appears here as the V and J calls and clone size reflects TCRdb's work, not the paper's. In this sample the table shows about 1.4 million distinct CDR3 sequences, approximately 60% of which occur a single time. The top ten clonotypes cover about 6.7% of the sample.

The germline V gene (reference sequence) yields LNHNV for CDR1 and YYDKDF for CDR2. V loses 0 bases, J loses 5 bases, and the germline ends lie 9 bases apart. Including cysteine and phenylalanine, the CDR3 has 14 amino acids. The only DNA kept is the CDR3, 42 bases in frame from the first base. The donors were about 40 Caucasian individuals from Russia, aged roughly 6 to 100 years, who were systemically healthy. Each donor gave 8 to 10 milliliters of peripheral blood, drawn into EDTA-treated Vacutainer tubes. Ficoll-Paque density-gradient centrifugation was used to isolate PBMCs, with at least 7 million per sample. Total RNA, at least 5.5 micrograms per sample, was extracted from PBMCs with Trizol reagent. For every donor, flow cytometry on a PBMC aliquot measured the percentage of naive CD45RAhigh/CD27high T cells. Remarks on this clonotype: The specificity of this receptor is unknown. The record has no base qualities; no much larger clone is one base away.

The source material was blood. The clonotype was recovered from a man between 18 and 35 years old in good health. The chain is made from TRBV15 and TRBJ2-3, with no confident D gene call. The CDR3 is CATSRDSKGDTQYF. The DNA reads TGTGCCACCAGCAGAGATAGTAAGGGAGATACGCAGTATTTT.